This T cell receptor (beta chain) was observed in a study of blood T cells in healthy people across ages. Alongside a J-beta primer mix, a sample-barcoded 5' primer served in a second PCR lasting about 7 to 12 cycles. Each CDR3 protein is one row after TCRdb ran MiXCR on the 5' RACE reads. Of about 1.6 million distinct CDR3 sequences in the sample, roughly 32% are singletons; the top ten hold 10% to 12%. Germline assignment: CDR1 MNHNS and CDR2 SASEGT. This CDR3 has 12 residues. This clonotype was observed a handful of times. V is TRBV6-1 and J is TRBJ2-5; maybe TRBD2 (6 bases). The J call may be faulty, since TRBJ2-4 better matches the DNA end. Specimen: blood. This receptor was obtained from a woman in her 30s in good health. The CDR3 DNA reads TGTGCCAGCAGTGATTGGGGGGACATTCAGTACTTC. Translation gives CASSDWGDIQYF.